This T cell receptor (beta chain) was identified during a study of blood T cells in healthy people across ages. Study-level results: Unsorted PBMC input precluded a conclusive naive versus antigen-experienced comparison.

A J-beta primer mix and a sample-barcoded 5' primer were used in a second PCR of about 7 to 12 cycles. TCRdb redid the calling of the 5' RACE reads with MiXCR, one entry per CDR3 protein. Here the sample spans hundreds of thousands of distinct CDR3 sequences, around 43% being singletons. This clonotype came up a few times. Antigen unknown. The receptor's source is a man between 60 and 75 years old in good health. Input material: blood.

The CDR3, as DNA: TGTGCCAGCAGTTCGGGAGGGGTAAGGGAGACCCAGTACTTC. Its translation is CASSSGGVRETQYF. The chain combines TRBV6-5 with TRBJ2-5, with TRBD2 identical over 8 bases. The CDR3 is 14 residues long. The germline CDR1 and CDR2 sequences are MNHEY and SVGAGI. V was clipped by 4 bases and J by 5 bases; unmatched bases: 6.